Listed here are 11 T cell receptor beta chains from one sample, sequenced in a study of blood T cells in healthy people across ages. Combining a sample-barcoded 5' primer with a J-beta primer mix, a second PCR ran for about 6 to 11 cycles. TCRdb processed the 5' RACE reads anew with MiXCR; each CDR3 protein has one entry. The sample holds just over 1 million distinct CDR3 sequences, under 55% seen once. Source material: blood. The receptors shown here come from a woman aged 60-75 years in good health.

The chain employs TRBV10-3 and TRBJ1-2, with D perhaps matching TRBD1 (5 bases). The CDR3 is 14 residues long. The V gene lost 6 bases and the J gene lost 0 bases, with 11 bases spanning the gap. Germline V gives CDR1 ENHRY, CDR2 SYGVKD. CDR3 nucleotides: TGTGCCATCAGGCGGGACGGTTCTAACTATGGCTACACCTTC. It translates to CAIRRDGSNYGYTF.

The chain uses TRBV10-3 and TRBJ2-5; D gene uncertain. CDR1 is ENHRY and CDR2 is SYGVKD in the germline V gene. The CDR3 runs 14 residues. V lost 11 bases and J lost 11, with 27 bases in between. CDR3 region: CAVRYPGSGDKQYF. DNA for the CDR3: TGTGCCGTAAGGTACCCCGGTTCCGGAGACAAGCAGTACTTC.

The chain employs TRBV20-1 and TRBJ2-1; a possible D gene is TRBD1 (6 bases). Trimming cost V 6 bases and J 1 base, with 13 bases left between them. Germline V lookup: CDR1 DFQATT, CDR2 SNEGSKA (reference sequence). CDR3 size: 14 residues. CDR3 in amino acids: CSAPQGGSYNEQFF. The CDR3 DNA is TGCAGTGCCCCCCAAGGGGGTTCCTACAATGAGCAGTTCTTC.

This clonotype was seen only a few times. The V and J genes are TRBV5-1 and TRBJ2-7; 10 bases are a match to TRBD2. This CDR3 has 15 amino acids. J was trimmed by 2 bases and V by 1 base; bases with no gene match: 3. The V gene's germline CDR1 is SGHRS and CDR2 YFSETQ. The CDR3 nucleotides are TGCGCCAGCAGCTTGTCTAGCGGGGGTCCCTACGAGCAGTACTTC. Its translation is CASSLSSGGPYEQYF.

Remarks on this clonotype: The junction and the germline gene differ at one end; a read error may be behind it. This chain links TRBV10-3 with TRBJ1-5; D gene unclear. The CDR3 sequence is 14 residues long. The V gene's germline CDR1 is ENHRY and CDR2 SYGVKD. The CDR3 sequence: CVISDRTSNQPQHF. The CDR3 DNA sequence: TGTGTCATCAGTGATCGAACTAGCAATCAGCCCCAGCATTTT.

The chain combines TRBV20-1 with TRBJ2-1, with 8 bases identical to TRBD2. Near its end, the DNA agrees better with TRBJ2-7, so the J call may be wrong. The CDR3 sequence is 17 residues long. Germline lookup yields CDR1 DFQATT and CDR2 SNEGSKA (reference sequence). CDR3 sequence: CSAPHLTSASSYNEQYF. The CDR3 bases are TGCAGTGCTCCTCATTTGACTAGCGCAAGCTCCTACAATGAGCAGTACTTC.

The chain uses TRBV29-1 and TRBJ1-2, with D maybe TRBD1 (5 bases). This CDR3 is built from 12 residues. The germline V gene encodes CDR1 SQVTM and CDR2 ANQGSEA. The V end lost 5 bases, the J end lost 8 bases, and 15 bases lay between the germline ends. The CDR3 DNA sequence: TGCAGCGTTTCCAGGGCGGAGAGCGGCTACACCTTC. The encoded protein is CSVSRAESGYTF.

This clonotype was detected only a few times. V is TRBV28 and J is TRBJ1-2; D gene unclear. CDR3 length: 15 residues. The V end was cut by 6 bases, the J end by 4 bases, with 18 bases between. Germline V gene sequence: CDR1 MDHEN, CDR2 SYDVKM. The CDR3 loop is CASSPSSGRSYGYTF. CDR3 coding DNA: TGTGCCAGCAGCCCCTCCTCGGGCCGCTCCTATGGCTACACCTTC.

V and J are TRBV5-1 and TRBJ2-7; a weak D match, TRBD1 (5 bases). V was shortened by 0 bases and J by 0 bases, with 13 bases between the two germline ends. The CDR3 sequence is 16 residues long. In germline, CDR1 is SGHRS, CDR2 YFSETQ. Written as DNA, the CDR3 is TGCGCCAGCAGCTTGGGTCCGACAGACAACTCCTACGAGCAGTACTTC. This encodes CASSLGPTDNSYEQYF.

This clonotype occurred a few times. The chain couples TRBV20-1 to TRBJ2-1; perhaps TRBD1 as D (6 bases). Trimming left V 0 bases short and J 4 bases short, with 7 bases between. CDR1 and CDR2 from the germline V gene are DFQATT and SNEGSKA (reference sequence). The CDR3 is 13 residues long. The CDR3 DNA reads as TGCAGTGCTAGAGATGACAGGTACAATGAGCAGTTCTTC. This encodes CSARDDRYNEQFF.

V is TRBV5-1 and J is TRBJ2-4, with D perhaps TRBD2 (5 bases). This CDR3 has 14 residues. V was cut by 4 bases and J by 7 bases, with 15 bases left in between. Germline CDR1 is SGHRS and CDR2 is YFSETQ. The CDR3 nucleotides are TGCGCCAGCAGCCCAGAGTCTGGCGGGAACATTCAGTACTTC. Protein sequence: CASSPESGGNIQYF.